This T cell receptor (beta chain) was recorded in a study of T cell responses to AZD1222 COVID-19 vaccine. Germline V gene sequence: CDR1 LNHNV, CDR2 YYDKDF (reference sequence). J lost 6 bases, V lost 0 bases, and 16 bases had no gene match. The CDR3 runs 19 residues. Data came from immunoSEQ multiplex PCR; TCRdb stores just in-frame clones and leaves some out. Of 150,000 to 200,000 clones listed, around 93% are singletons. With regard to this clone: Its antigen is undetermined.

General study results and limits: The study identified only five to seven AZD1222 recipients as seropositive at baseline. Repertoire samples came only from after the peak T cell response.

The TCR comes from an adult in good health. The chain combines TRBV15 with TRBJ2-7, with TRBD2 identical over 11 bases. The sample in question was peripheral blood, obtained on day 0 of AZD1222 vaccination. The CDR3 here is CATSRDGLAGGGGVGEQYF. The CDR3 DNA follows: TGTGCCACCAGCAGAGATGGCCTAGCGGGAGGTGGCGGGGTTGGCGAGCAGTACTTC.